This T cell receptor (beta chain) was documented in a study of blood T cell repertoires in COVID-19 (dated by TCRdb to about 2020). Study-wide context: The collaborator samples originated in the United States, Italy and Spain and spanned the acute and convalescent phases of COVID-19. The material from the prospective study consisted of cDNA or gDNA derived from T cells, B-cell-depleted T cells, or PBMCs. Deeply sampled blood TCRbeta repertoires from subjects exposed to, actively infected with, or recovered from COVID-19 were included in the dataset. The repertoires were released in a freely available public database meant as a resource for research on the immune response to SARS-CoV-2. Samples were obtained from the ongoing ImmuneRACE study (first 160 participants) and from about 1,300 subjects provided by 6 global collaborators. Nearly every sample came with metadata listing a de-identified subject ID, COVID-19 status, age in years and sex. HLA class I and class II types, where available, came from metadata supplied by the sample provider rather than from assay-based typing. Overall study outcomes, separate from this receptor: The quantity of clinical and demographic metadata differed by source and by participant and was supplied without curation.

The germline V end is reduced by 4 bases and the J end by 8 bases; junction bases left unmatched: 7. The germline V gene (reference sequence) sets CDR1 to LNHDA and CDR2 to SQIVND. Its CDR3 holds 13 amino acids, cysteine through phenylalanine. Here the CDR3 DNA is all that survives: 39 bases in frame from base 1. The collaborating institutions used their own protocols to collect whole blood in K2EDTA tubes. For TCRbeta analysis, collaborators shipped samples in one of three forms: frozen whole blood, isolated PBMCs, or DNA extracted from either of those sample types. Concerning this clone: There is no known antigen for this receptor. No base quality values were provided; no much bigger clone lies one nucleotide off.

TCRbeta CDR3 regions were amplified from genomic DNA by means of the immunoSEQ Assay, a bias-controlled multiplex PCR. The authors' pipeline ran thus. Within the assay, amplification of reference gene primers was used to estimate how many nucleated cells each sample contained. Sequence reads were collapsed and filtered to measure the absolute abundance of every unique TCRbeta CDR3 rearrangement. For each sample, productive Simpson clonality was calculated as the square root of Simpson's diversity index across productive rearrangements. TCRdb took over this immuneACCESS table, retaining in-frame rearrangements with V and J assigned. Such tables are incomplete; in checked studies, under half of the missing clones stem from an unresolved V gene, and the remainder is unexplained. The V and J calls and the clone size are those of that table, but D and trimming were determined from the DNA. For this sample there are about 180,000 clones; roughly 90% appear just once. The biggest ten clones account for less than 25% of the sample.

Sequenced: peripheral blood. This receptor chain uses TRBV19 and TRBJ1-2; the junction holds 7 bases that match TRBD1. The source is a man in his 70s with active or convalescent COVID-19. In nucleotides, the sequence is TGTGCCAGTAGTACTACAGGGGTGGAGGGCTACACCTTC. Protein translation: CASSTTGVEGYTF.